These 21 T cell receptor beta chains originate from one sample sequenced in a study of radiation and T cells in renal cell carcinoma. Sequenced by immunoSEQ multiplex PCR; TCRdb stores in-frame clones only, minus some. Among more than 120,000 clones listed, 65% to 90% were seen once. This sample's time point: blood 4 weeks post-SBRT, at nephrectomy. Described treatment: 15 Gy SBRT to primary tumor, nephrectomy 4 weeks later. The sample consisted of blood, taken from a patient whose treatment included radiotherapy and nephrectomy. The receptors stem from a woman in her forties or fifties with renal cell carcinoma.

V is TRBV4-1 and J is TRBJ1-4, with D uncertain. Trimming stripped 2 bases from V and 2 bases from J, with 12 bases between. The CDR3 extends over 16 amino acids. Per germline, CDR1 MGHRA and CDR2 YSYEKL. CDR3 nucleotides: TGCGCCAGCAGCCAACACAGCGGGCAGACTAATGAAAAACTGTTTTTT. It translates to CASSQHSGQTNEKLFF.

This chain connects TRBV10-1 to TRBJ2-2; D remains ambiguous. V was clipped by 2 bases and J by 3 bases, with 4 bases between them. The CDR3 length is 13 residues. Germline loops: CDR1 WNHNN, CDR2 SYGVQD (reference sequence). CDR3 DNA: TGCGCCAGCAGTGAGCTCCACACCGGGGAGCTGTTTTTT. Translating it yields CASSELHTGELFF.

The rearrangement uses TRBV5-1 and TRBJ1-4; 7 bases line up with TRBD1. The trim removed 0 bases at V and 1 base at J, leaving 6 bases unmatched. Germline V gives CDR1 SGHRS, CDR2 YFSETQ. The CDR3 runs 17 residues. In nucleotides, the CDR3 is TGCGCCAGCAGCTTGGGGGTAGGGGGCGGAACTAATGAAAAACTGTTTTTT. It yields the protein CASSLGVGGGTNEKLFF.

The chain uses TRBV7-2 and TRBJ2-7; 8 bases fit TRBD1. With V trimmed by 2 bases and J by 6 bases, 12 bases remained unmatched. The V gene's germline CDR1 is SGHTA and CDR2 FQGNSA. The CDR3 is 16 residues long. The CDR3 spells CASSLYGQQGAGEQYF. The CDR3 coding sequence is TGTGCCAGCAGCTTATATGGACAGCAGGGGGCTGGCGAGCAGTACTTC. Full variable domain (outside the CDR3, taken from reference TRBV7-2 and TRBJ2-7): GAGVSQSPSNKVTEKGKDVELRCDPISGHTALYWYRQSLGQGLEFLIYFQGNSAPDKSGLPSDRFSAERTGGSVSTLTIQRTQQEDSAVYLCASSLYGQQGAGEQYFGPGTRLTVT.

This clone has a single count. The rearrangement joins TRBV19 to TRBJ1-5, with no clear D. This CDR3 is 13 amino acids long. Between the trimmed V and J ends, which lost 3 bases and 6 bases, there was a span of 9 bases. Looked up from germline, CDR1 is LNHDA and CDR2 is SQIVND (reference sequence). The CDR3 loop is CASSISMGQPQHF. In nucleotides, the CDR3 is TGTGCCAGTAGTATTTCCATGGGTCAGCCCCAGCATTTT.

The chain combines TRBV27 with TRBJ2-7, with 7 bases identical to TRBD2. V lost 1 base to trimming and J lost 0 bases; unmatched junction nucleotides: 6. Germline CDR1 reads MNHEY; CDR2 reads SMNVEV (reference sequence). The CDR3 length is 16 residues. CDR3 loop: CASSLFGTTPSYEQYF. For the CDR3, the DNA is TGTGCCAGCAGTTTATTTGGGACTACACCCTCCTACGAGCAGTACTTC.

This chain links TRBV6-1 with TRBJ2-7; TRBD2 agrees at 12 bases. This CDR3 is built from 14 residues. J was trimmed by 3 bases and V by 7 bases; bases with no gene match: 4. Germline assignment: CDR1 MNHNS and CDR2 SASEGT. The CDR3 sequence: CASIPGLAGYEQYF. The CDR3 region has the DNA TGTGCCAGCATTCCGGGACTAGCGGGCTACGAGCAGTACTTC.

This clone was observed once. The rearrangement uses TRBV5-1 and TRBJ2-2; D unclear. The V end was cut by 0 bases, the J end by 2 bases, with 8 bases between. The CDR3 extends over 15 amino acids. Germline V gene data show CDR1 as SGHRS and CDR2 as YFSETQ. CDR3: CASSLDFPNTGELFF. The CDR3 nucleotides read TGCGCCAGCAGCTTGGATTTCCCTAACACCGGGGAGCTGTTTTTT.

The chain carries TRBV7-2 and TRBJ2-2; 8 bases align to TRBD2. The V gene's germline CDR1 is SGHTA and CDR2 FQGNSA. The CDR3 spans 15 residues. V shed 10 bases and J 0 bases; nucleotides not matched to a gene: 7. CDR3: CATLLAAANTGELFF. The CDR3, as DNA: TGTGCCACCTTACTAGCGGCCGCGAACACCGGGGAGCTGTTTTTT. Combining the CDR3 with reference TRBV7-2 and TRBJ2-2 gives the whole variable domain GAGVSQSPSNKVTEKGKDVELRCDPISGHTALYWYRQSLGQGLEFLIYFQGNSAPDKSGLPSDRFSAERTGGSVSTLTIQRTQQEDSAVYLCATLLAAANTGELFFGEGSRLTVL.

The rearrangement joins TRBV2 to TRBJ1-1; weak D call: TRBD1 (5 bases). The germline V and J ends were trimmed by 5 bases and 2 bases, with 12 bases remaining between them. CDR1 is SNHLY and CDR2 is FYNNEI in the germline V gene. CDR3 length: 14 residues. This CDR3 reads CASSFAGGNTEAFF. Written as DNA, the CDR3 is TGTGCCAGCAGTTTTGCCGGGGGAAACACTGAAGCTTTCTTT.

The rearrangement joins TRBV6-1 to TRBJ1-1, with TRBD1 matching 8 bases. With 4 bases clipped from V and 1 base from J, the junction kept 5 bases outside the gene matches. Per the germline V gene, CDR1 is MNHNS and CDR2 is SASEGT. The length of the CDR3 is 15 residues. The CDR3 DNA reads TGTGCCAGCAGTGCCACAGGGGGGGGGAACACTGAAGCTTTCTTT. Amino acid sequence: CASSATGGGNTEAFF.

The CDR3 bases are TGTGCCAGCAGCTTAAAGGGGACGAACACAGATACGCAGTATTTT. Translated, it gives CASSLKGTNTDTQYF. V is TRBV7-7 and J is TRBJ2-3; D possibly uses TRBD1 or TRBD2 (5 bases each). The germline V and J ends were trimmed by 2 bases and 2 bases, with 11 bases remaining between them. Looked up from germline, CDR1 is SSHAT and CDR2 is FNYEAQ (reference sequence). This CDR3 region has 15 residues. Full variable domain (outside the CDR3, taken from reference TRBV7-7 and TRBJ2-3): GAGVSQSPRYKVTKRGQDVTLRCDPISSHATLYWYQQALGQGPEFLTYFNYEAQPDKSGLPSDRFSAERPEGSISTLTIQRTEQRDSAMYRCASSLKGTNTDTQYFGPGTRLTVL.

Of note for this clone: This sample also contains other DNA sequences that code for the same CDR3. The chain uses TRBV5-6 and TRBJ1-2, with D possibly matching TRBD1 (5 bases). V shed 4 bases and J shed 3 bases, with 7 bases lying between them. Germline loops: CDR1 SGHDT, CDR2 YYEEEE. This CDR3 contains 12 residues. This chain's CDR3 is CASSRGDYGYTF. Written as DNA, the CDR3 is TGTGCCAGCAGCCGGGGGGACTATGGCTACACCTTC.

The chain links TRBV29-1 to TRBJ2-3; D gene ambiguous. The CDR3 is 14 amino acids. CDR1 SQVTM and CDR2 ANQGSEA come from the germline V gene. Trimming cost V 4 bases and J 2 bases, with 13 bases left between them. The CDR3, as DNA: TGCAGCGTTGTTGTGGGGTTCAACACAGATACGCAGTATTTT. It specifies CSVVVGFNTDTQYF.

CDR3 DNA sequence: TGTGCCAGCCGGAGGGGGACTAGAGCGGAGACCCAGTACTTC. This codes for CASRRGTRAETQYF. The V and J genes are TRBV6-5 and TRBJ2-5; 8 bases line up with TRBD2. CDR3 length: 14 residues. Germline-derived CDR1 and CDR2 are MNHEY and SVGAGI. With V trimmed by 8 bases and J by 5 bases, 10 bases remained unmatched.

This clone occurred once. The CDR3 spells CASSFLAEANTGELFF. The CDR3 bases are TGTGCCAGCTCTTTCCTAGCGGAGGCGAACACCGGGGAGCTGTTTTTT. The chain has TRBV18 and TRBJ2-2; 7 nucleotides agree with TRBD2. This CDR3 comprises 16 residues. After removal of 6 bases from V and 0 bases from J, the junction contained 7 bases not matched to a gene. Germline-derived CDR1 and CDR2 are KGHSH and LQKENI.

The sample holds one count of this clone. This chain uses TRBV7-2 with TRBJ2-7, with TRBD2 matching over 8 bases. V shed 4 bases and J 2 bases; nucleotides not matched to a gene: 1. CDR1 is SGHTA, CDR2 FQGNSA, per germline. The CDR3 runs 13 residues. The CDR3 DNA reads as TGTGCCAGCAGCTCGGGACTAGCCTACGAGCAGTACTTC. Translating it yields CASSSGLAYEQYF.

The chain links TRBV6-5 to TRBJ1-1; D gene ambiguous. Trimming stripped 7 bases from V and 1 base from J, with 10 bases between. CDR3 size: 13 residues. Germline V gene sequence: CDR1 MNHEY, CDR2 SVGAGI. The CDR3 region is CASTPNTNTEAFF. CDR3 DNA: TGTGCCAGCACGCCGAACACGAACACTGAAGCTTTCTTT.

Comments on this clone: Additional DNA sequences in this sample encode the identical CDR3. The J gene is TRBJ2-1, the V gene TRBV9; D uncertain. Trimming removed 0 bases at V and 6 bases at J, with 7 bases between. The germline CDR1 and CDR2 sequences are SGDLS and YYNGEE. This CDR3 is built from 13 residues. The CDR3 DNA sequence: TGTGCCAGCAGCGTAGCAACGGCCAATGAGCAGTTCTTC. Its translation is CASSVATANEQFF.

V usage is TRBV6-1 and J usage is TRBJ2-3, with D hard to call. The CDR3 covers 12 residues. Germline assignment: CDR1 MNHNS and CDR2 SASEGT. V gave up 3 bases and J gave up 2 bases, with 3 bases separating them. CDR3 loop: CASSDFTDTQYF. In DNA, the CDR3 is TGTGCCAGCAGTGACTTCACAGATACGCAGTATTTT.

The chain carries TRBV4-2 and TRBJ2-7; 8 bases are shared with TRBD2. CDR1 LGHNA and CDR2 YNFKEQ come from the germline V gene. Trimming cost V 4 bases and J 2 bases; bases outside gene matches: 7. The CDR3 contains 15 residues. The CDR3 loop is CASSLRFSGTYEQYF. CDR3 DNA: TGTGCCAGCAGCCTGCGTTTTAGCGGGACCTACGAGCAGTACTTC.